One and the same sample provided the 26 T cell receptor beta chains below, sequenced in a study of blood T cell repertoires in COVID-19. Data came from immunoSEQ multiplex PCR; TCRdb stores just in-frame clones and leaves some out. The sample records fewer than 350,000 clones, 70% to 90% being singletons. Material: PBMCs or T cells enriched from blood (not recorded which). The receptor set was obtained from a woman in her thirties with acute COVID-19.

This clone was seen more than once but under ten times. The V and J genes are TRBV6-4 and TRBJ2-2, with a possible D match to TRBD1 (5 bases). Between the trimmed V and J ends, which lost 5 bases and 2 bases, there was a span of 9 bases. Per the germline V gene, CDR1 is MRHNA and CDR2 is SNTAGT. The CDR3 length is 14 residues. Here the CDR3 DNA reads TGTGCCAGCAGTAAAACAGGAAACACCGGGGAGCTGTTTTTT. Translation gives CASSKTGNTGELFF.

The chain has TRBV19 and TRBJ1-1, with TRBD1 matching over 9 bases. The V gene end was trimmed by 6 bases and the J gene end by 8 bases; junction bases not matched to a gene: 16. In germline, CDR1 is LNHDA, CDR2 SQIVND (reference sequence). This CDR3 is 16 amino acids long. The CDR3 DNA is TGTGCCAGTAGCTCGATACAGGGGGCGATGGATTCGGAAGCTTTCTTT. Protein: CASSSIQGAMDSEAFF.

The rearrangement joins TRBV15 to TRBJ1-2; TRBD1 matches at 8 bases. The ends lost 3 bases at V and 7 bases at J; junction bases unmatched: 7. CDR3 size: 14 residues. The germline CDR1 and CDR2 sequences are LNHNV and YYDKDF (reference sequence). The CDR3 sequence is CATSSSQGASGYTF. The CDR3 DNA is TGTGCCACCAGCAGTTCCCAGGGGGCGAGTGGCTACACCTTC.

The V gene is TRBV5-4, the J gene TRBJ2-3; D unresolved. The germline gives CDR1 SGHNT, CDR2 YYREEE (reference sequence). The CDR3 length is 15 residues. The V gene lost 1 base and the J gene lost 0 bases, with 9 bases spanning the gap. Here the CDR3 reads CASSLRTTSTDTQYF. The DNA of the CDR3 is TGTGCCAGCAGCTTGAGAACCACTAGCACAGATACGCAGTATTTT.

This clone was picked up a small number of times. This sequence joins TRBV14 and TRBJ2-1, with a weak D call TRBD2 (5 bases). Germline V gene lookup returns CDR1 SGHDN and CDR2 FVKESK. V lost 0 bases to trimming and J lost 7 bases, with 10 bases between them. The CDR3 is made up of 14 amino acids. The CDR3 loop reads CASSQDRDMNEQFF. The CDR3 DNA reads as TGTGCCAGCAGCCAAGATCGGGATATGAATGAGCAGTTCTTC.

V and J are TRBV7-9 and TRBJ2-7, with D hard to call. Germline CDR1 SEHNR, CDR2 FQNEAQ (reference sequence). The CDR3 totals 12 residues. The V gene lost 3 bases and the J gene lost 3 bases, with 6 bases spanning the gap. The CDR3 coding sequence is TGTGCCAGCAGCTTGCCCTACTACGAGCAGTACTTC. It yields the protein CASSLPYYEQYF.

This rearrangement joins TRBV7-3 to TRBJ2-1; D is undetermined. V dropped 5 bases and J dropped 5 bases, with 16 bases sitting between them. The CDR3 is 15 residues long. Germline loops: CDR1 SGHTA, CDR2 FQGTGA. CDR3 sequence (DNA): TGTGCCAGCAGCCCAAATGGTGGCACCAACAATGAGCAGTTCTTC. Translation gives CASSPNGGTNNEQFF.

CDR3 sequence reads: CASSQGTGHSATNEKLFF. CDR3 DNA sequence: TGTGCCAGCAGCCAAGGGACAGGGCATAGTGCAACTAATGAAAAACTGTTTTTT. This chain connects TRBV14 to TRBJ1-4; TRBD1 matches 8 bases. The V gene end was trimmed by 1 base and the J gene end by 0 bases; junction bases not matched to a gene: 7. The V gene's germline CDR1 is SGHDN and CDR2 FVKESK. The CDR3 is 18 residues long.

This clone was recorded once. CDR3 sequence reads: CASADTSSGNTIYF. The CDR3 coding sequence is TGTGCCAGCGCCGACACGAGCTCTGGAAACACCATATATTTT. The rearrangement links TRBV10-3 to TRBJ1-3; D is ambiguous. CDR3 length equals 14 residues. From germline, CDR1 is ENHRY and CDR2 SYGVKD. Trimming removed 10 bases from V and 0 bases from J, with 13 bases in between.

This clone was observed once. This sequence joins TRBV27 and TRBJ2-3; the D gene is possibly TRBD2 (6 bases). The V and J ends lost 3 bases and 4 bases respectively, with 11 bases between them. The germline CDR1 and CDR2 sequences are MNHEY and SMNVEV (reference sequence). CDR3 size: 14 residues. The CDR3 loop reads CASSFGGTADTQYF. The CDR3 DNA is TGTGCCAGCAGTTTTGGCGGGACCGCAGATACGCAGTATTTT.

The gene calls are TRBV5-1 and TRBJ2-1; 7 bases are a match to TRBD1. There are 15 residues in the CDR3. CDR1 SGHRS and CDR2 YFSETQ come from the germline V gene. The V gene end was trimmed by 3 bases and the J gene end by 0 bases; junction bases not matched to a gene: 3. The DNA of the CDR3 is TGCGCCAGCAGCTCGGGACAGAGCTCCTACAATGAGCAGTTCTTC. Protein sequence: CASSSGQSSYNEQFF.

The rearrangement uses TRBV12-5 and TRBJ2-1; D is uncertain. The germline V gene has CDR1 LGHNT and CDR2 FRNRAP. The V end lost 6 bases, the J end lost 4 bases, and 4 bases lay between the germline ends. The CDR3 extends over 11 amino acids. CDR3 sequence reads: CASGLYNEQFF. The CDR3 nucleotides read TGTGCTAGTGGCCTGTACAATGAGCAGTTCTTC.

The V call is TRBV9, the J call TRBJ1-3, with a weak D call TRBD1 (5 bases). The length of the CDR3 is 17 residues. Germline V gene sequence: CDR1 SGDLS, CDR2 YYNGEE. The V and J ends lost 0 bases and 3 bases respectively, with 16 bases between them. This CDR3 reads CASSVEGVGLVGNTIYF. The CDR3 DNA is TGTGCCAGCAGCGTAGAAGGTGTGGGGCTCGTTGGAAACACCATATATTTT.

This chain links TRBV7-9 with TRBJ1-2; D is ambiguous. The germline V and J ends were trimmed by 4 bases and 4 bases, with 13 bases remaining between them. This CDR3 comprises 14 residues. The germline V gene encodes CDR1 SEHNR and CDR2 FQNEAQ (reference sequence). CDR3 region: CASSSPGELYGYTF. The CDR3 DNA follows: TGTGCCAGCAGCTCCCCGGGTGAACTCTATGGCTACACCTTC.

The V call is TRBV9, the J call TRBJ2-7; TRBD2 agrees at 13 bases. The CDR3 is 15 amino acids. The germline CDR1 and CDR2 sequences are SGDLS and YYNGEE. Germline trimming cut 3 bases from V and 2 bases from J; bases unmatched to any gene: 2. The CDR3 reads CASSAGTSGTYEQYF. The CDR3 bases are TGTGCCAGCAGCGCCGGGACTAGCGGGACCTACGAGCAGTACTTC.

The chain recombines TRBV5-1 with TRBJ1-1, with a possible D match to TRBD1 (6 bases). The CDR3 spans 15 residues. V gave up 4 bases and J gave up 1 base, with 14 bases separating them. Germline-derived CDR1 and CDR2 are SGHRS and YFSETQ. In DNA, the CDR3 is TGCGCCAGCAGCGTACAGGGAGTTCAGAACACTGAAGCTTTCTTT. Protein sequence: CASSVQGVQNTEAFF.

V usage is TRBV2 and J usage is TRBJ2-1; the match to TRBD2 covers 7 bases. With V trimmed by 5 bases and J by 0 bases, 7 bases remained unmatched. Germline assignment: CDR1 SNHLY and CDR2 FYNNEI. This CDR3 is built from 16 residues. CDR3 residues: CASSPLAASSYNEQFF. The CDR3 nucleotides are TGTGCCAGCAGTCCCCTAGCGGCTAGCTCCTACAATGAGCAGTTCTTC.

This clone was observed a single time. The rearrangement joins TRBV30 to TRBJ2-1; 8 bases are a match to TRBD2. The CDR3 is 14 amino acids. With V trimmed by 3 bases and J by 12 bases, 13 bases remained unmatched. Germline-derived CDR1 and CDR2 are GTSNPN and SVGIG (reference sequence). DNA of the CDR3: TGTGCCTGGAGGTCCGGGACTAGTCGCGTCGGGCAGTTCTTC. The encoded protein is CAWRSGTSRVGQFF.

The table lists this clone with a count of one. J is TRBJ2-3 and V is TRBV27; D is uncertain. From germline, CDR1 is MNHEY and CDR2 SMNVEV (reference sequence). The length of the CDR3 is 13 residues. The ends were cut back, 0 bases at V and 4 bases at J, with 5 bases in the middle. This CDR3 reads CASSLSGSDTQYF. DNA for the CDR3: TGTGCCAGCAGTTTATCCGGTTCAGATACGCAGTATTTT.

The chain joins TRBV13 to TRBJ2-7, with TRBD2 matching over 7 bases. V trimming: 5 bases; J trimming: 2 bases; junction bases outside the gene matches: 15. The CDR3 totals 17 residues. The germline V gene encodes CDR1 PRHDT and CDR2 FYEKMQ (reference sequence). The chain's CDR3 is CASSPSLTSAWAYEQYF. CDR3 DNA: TGTGCCAGCAGCCCGAGTTTAACTAGCGCGTGGGCCTACGAGCAGTACTTC.

V usage is TRBV27 and J usage is TRBJ2-7; 7 nucleotides line up with TRBD1. The CDR3 runs to 14 residues. Trimming took 7 bases from V and 2 from J; bases not matched to a gene: 8. Germline CDR1 and CDR2: MNHEY and SMNVEV (reference sequence). This chain's CDR3 is CASTRGGQPYEQYF. CDR3 coding DNA: TGTGCCAGCACCCGAGGGGGACAGCCCTACGAGCAGTACTTC.

The chain uses TRBV3-1 (or the pseudogene TRBV3-2) and TRBJ1-2; D perhaps matches TRBD1 (6 bases). This CDR3 spans 16 amino acids. Germline-derived CDR1 and CDR2 are LGHDT and YNNKEL (reference sequence). V lost 0 bases and J lost 5, with 16 bases in between. The CDR3 loop reads CASSQDQGRGGYGYTF. The CDR3 DNA follows: TGTGCCAGCAGCCAAGATCAGGGCAGGGGAGGGTATGGCTACACCTTC.

CDR3 protein: CASSIYINYEQYF. The CDR3 coding sequence is TGTGCCAGTAGTATTTACATAAACTACGAGCAGTACTTC. The rearrangement links TRBV19 to TRBJ2-7, with D unresolved. Germline V gene data show CDR1 as LNHDA and CDR2 as SQIVND (reference sequence). V lost 3 bases and J lost 3, with 9 bases in between. The CDR3 runs 13 residues.

This clone was detected once. This chain uses TRBV5-1 with TRBJ2-1; 7 bases fit TRBD2. Germline CDR1 and CDR2: SGHRS and YFSETQ. J was trimmed by 6 bases and V by 1 base; bases with no gene match: 4. CDR3 length equals 14 residues. The DNA for the CDR3 is TGCGCCAGCAGCTTGAGCGGGATGAGCAATGAGCAGTTCTTC. It translates to CASSLSGMSNEQFF.

On this clone: A much larger clone is a single base away; this may be a read error. The sample has other DNA sequences that encode this CDR3 too. The CDR3 reads CASSLYTEAFF. In DNA, the CDR3 is TGTGCCAGCAGCCTATACACTGAAGCTTTCTTT. The chain combines TRBV28 with TRBJ1-1; no clear D gene. Germline CDR1 reads MDHEN; CDR2 reads SYDVKM. Deletions cut 6 bases from V and 3 bases from J, with 5 bases between. This CDR3 region has 11 residues.

The gene calls are TRBV7-9 and TRBJ1-4, with 9 positions matching TRBD1. CDR1 SEHNR and CDR2 FQNEAQ come from the germline V gene (reference sequence). This CDR3 has 14 amino acids. Trimming removed 5 bases from V and 8 bases from J; junction bases left unmatched: 6. The CDR3 DNA follows: TGTGCCAGCAGCCCGGGACAGGGAAAGGAAAAACTGTTTTTT. Protein product: CASSPGQGKEKLFF.